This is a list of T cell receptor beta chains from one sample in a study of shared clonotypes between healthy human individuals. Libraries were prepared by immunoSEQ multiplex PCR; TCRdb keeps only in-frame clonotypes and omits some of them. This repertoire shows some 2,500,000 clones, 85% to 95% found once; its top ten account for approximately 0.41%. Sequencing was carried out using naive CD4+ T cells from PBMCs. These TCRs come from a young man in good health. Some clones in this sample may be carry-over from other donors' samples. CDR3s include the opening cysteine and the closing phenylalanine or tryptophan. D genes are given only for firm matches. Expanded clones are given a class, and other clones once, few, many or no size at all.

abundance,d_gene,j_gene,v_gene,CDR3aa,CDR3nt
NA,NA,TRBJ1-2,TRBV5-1,CASSLADPSSVRNYGYTF,TGCGCCAGCAGCTTGGCCGATCCTTCGTCTGTGAGGAACTATGGCTACACCTTC
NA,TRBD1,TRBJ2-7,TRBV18,CASSPGGRFEQYF,TGTGCCAGCTCGCCAGGGGGAAGGTTCGAGCAGTACTTC
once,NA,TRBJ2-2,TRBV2,CATQGQMNTGELFF,TGTGCCACCCAGGGACAAATGAACACCGGGGAGCTGTTTTTT
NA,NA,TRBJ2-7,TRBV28,CASRPGPGDSEQYF,TGTGCCAGCAGACCCGGTCCGGGGGATAGCGAGCAGTACTTC
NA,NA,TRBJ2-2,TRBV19,CASSKGEVYTGELFF,TGTGCCAGTAGTAAGGGGGAGGTCTACACCGGGGAGCTGTTTTTT
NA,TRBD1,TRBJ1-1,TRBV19,CASRPGGVGWGTEAFF,TGTGCCAGTAGGCCAGGGGGCGTAGGTTGGGGCACTGAAGCTTTCTTT
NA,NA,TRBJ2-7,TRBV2,CASIRTLRYEQYF,TGTGCCAGCATCCGGACCCTTCGATACGAGCAGTACTTC
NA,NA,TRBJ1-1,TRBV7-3,CASSLTSHSPEAFF,TGTGCCAGCAGCTTAACATCGCACAGCCCTGAAGCTTTCTTT
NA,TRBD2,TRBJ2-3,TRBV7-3,CASSLGLAGADTQYF,TGTGCCAGCAGCCTGGGGCTAGCGGGGGCAGATACGCAGTATTTT
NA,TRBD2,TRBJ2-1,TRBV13,CASSRAPRTSGFNEQFF,TGTGCCAGCAGTCGAGCCCCCCGGACTAGCGGATTCAATGAGCAGTTCTTC
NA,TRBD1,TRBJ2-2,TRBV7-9,CASSLTGTGAGSGELFF,TGTGCCAGCAGCTTAACAGGGACAGGGGCTGGATCCGGGGAGCTGTTTTTT
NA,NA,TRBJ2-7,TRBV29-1,CSVQRTGGIEQYF,TGCAGCGTACAGAGGACAGGCGGGATCGAGCAGTACTTC
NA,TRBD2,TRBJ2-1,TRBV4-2,CASSQDLGTSVYNEQFF,TGTGCCAGCAGCCAAGATCTCGGGACTAGCGTTTACAATGAGCAGTTCTTC
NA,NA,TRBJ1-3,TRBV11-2,CASSLEANTIYF,TGTGCCAGCAGCTTAGAGGCTAACACCATATATTTT
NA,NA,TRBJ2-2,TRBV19,CASRGWTGTLIVGPGELFF,TGTGCCAGTAGAGGGTGGACTGGGACTCTCATTGTCGGTCCCGGGGAGCTGTTTTTT
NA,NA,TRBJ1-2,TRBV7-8,CASSSGRNGYTF,TGTGCCAGCAGCTCAGGACGTAATGGCTACACCTTC
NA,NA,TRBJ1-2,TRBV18,CASSAAGPPGGGYTF,TGTGCCAGCTCAGCTGCGGGCCCTCCTGGCGGCGGCTACACCTTC
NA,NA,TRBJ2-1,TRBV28,CASRLGSDNEQFF,TGTGCCAGCAGGCTCGGGTCTGACAATGAGCAGTTCTTC
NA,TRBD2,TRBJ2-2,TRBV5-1,CASSSGLAGYFNTGELFF,TGCGCCAGCAGCTCGGGACTAGCGGGATACTTCAACACCGGGGAGCTGTTTTTT
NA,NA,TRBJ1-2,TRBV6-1,CASRPGEGDGYTF,TGTGCCAGCAGGCCGGGGGAGGGAGATGGCTACACCTTC
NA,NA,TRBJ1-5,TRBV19,CASSIVHNSNQPQHF,TGTGCCAGTAGTATAGTACACAATAGCAATCAGCCCCAGCATTTT
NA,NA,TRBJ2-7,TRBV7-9,CASSLGASSYEQYF,TGTGCCAGCAGCTTAGGGGCCAGCTCCTACGAGCAGTACTTC
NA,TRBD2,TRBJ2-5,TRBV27,CASGLAGSQETQYF,TGTGCGTCGGGACTAGCGGGGTCCCAAGAGACCCAGTACTTC
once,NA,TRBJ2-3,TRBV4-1,CASSQEQGGGRNTQYF,TGCGCCAGCAGCCAGGAACAGGGGGGGGGACGCAATACGCAGTATTTT
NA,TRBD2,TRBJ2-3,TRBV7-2,CASSSQGLAGADTQYF,TGTGCCAGCAGCTCGCAGGGACTAGCGGGAGCAGATACGCAGTATTTT
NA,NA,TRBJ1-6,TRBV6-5,CASSYTQVLYNSPLHF,TGTGCCAGCAGTTACACACAGGTTCTCTATAATTCACCCCTCCACTTT
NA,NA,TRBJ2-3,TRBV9,CASSVAGYFPDTQYF,TGTGCCAGCAGCGTAGCAGGCTATTTCCCAGATACGCAGTATTTT
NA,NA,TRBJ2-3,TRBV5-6,CASSLEGRRFTDTQYF,TGTGCCAGCAGCTTGGAGGGTAGGAGGTTCACAGATACGCAGTATTTT
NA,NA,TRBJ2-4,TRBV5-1,CASSLSDTPDIQYF,TGCGCCAGCAGCCTTTCAGACACTCCCGACATTCAGTACTTC
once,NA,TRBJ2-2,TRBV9,CASSVAGQSNTGELFF,TGTGCCAGCAGCGTAGCGGGACAATCAAACACCGGGGAGCTGTTTTTT
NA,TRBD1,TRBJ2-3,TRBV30,CAWSVRAGGFADTQYF,TGTGCCTGGAGTGTACGGGCAGGGGGTTTTGCAGATACGCAGTATTTT
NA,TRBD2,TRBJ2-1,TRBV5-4,CASNPGGSGINEQFF,TGTGCCAGCAACCCGGGGGGTAGCGGGATCAATGAGCAGTTCTTC
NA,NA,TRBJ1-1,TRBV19,CASSLQDGENTEAFF,TGTGCCAGTAGCCTACAGGACGGAGAGAACACTGAAGCTTTCTTT
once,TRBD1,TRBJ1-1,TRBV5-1,CASSDQTGGTEAFF,TGCGCCAGCAGCGACCAAACAGGGGGAACTGAAGCTTTCTTT
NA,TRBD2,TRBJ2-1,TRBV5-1,CASSLGVAGGPLNEQFF,TGCGCCAGCAGCTTGGGCGTAGCGGGAGGGCCCCTCAATGAGCAGTTCTTC
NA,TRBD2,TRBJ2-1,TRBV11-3,CASSLTATSGASNEQFF,TGTGCCAGCAGCTTAACGGCGACTAGCGGGGCTTCTAATGAGCAGTTCTTC
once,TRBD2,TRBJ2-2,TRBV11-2,CASSPTSGRNTGELFF,TGTGCCAGCAGCCCGACTAGCGGGAGGAACACCGGGGAGCTGTTTTTT
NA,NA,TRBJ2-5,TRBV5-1,CASSLAADTEQYF,TGCGCCAGCAGCTTGGCCGCGGACACCGAACAGTACTTC
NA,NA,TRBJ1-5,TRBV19,CASTDLRAQHF,TGTGCCAGTACTGATCTAAGGGCCCAGCATTTT
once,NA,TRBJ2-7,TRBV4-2,CASSQETAYEQYF,TGTGCCAGCAGCCAGGAGACAGCCTACGAGCAGTACTTC
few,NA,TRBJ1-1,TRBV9,CASSVVGDTEAFF,TGTGCCAGCAGCGTAGTAGGGGACACTGAAGCTTTCTTT
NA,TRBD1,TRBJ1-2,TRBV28,CASSSQTGFYGYTF,TGTGCCAGCAGTTCACAGACAGGGTTTTATGGCTACACCTTC
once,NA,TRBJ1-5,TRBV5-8,CASSLATGVLGQPQHF,TGTGCCAGCAGCTTGGCAACGGGGGTTCTCGGTCAGCCCCAGCATTTT
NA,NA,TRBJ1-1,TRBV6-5,CASRNPGDTEAFF,TGTGCCAGCAGAAACCCCGGGGACACTGAAGCTTTCTTT
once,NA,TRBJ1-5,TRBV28,CASILRGQSPQHF,TGTGCCAGCATCTTACGGGGACAATCGCCCCAGCATTTT
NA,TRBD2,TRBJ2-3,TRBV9,CASTSGGDTQYF,TGTGCCAGCACAAGCGGGGGAGATACGCAGTATTTT